The entry below gives a single T cell receptor (beta chain) sequence along with its context. Use of 60 Vbeta and 13 Jbeta primers characterized the PCR. Only in-frame clones appear in the TCRdb table, and some are missing; sequencing was by immunoSEQ multiplex PCR. Of about 110,000 clones in the sample, 60% to 80% were seen once. The CDR3 runs 15 residues. Germline V gene lookup returns CDR1 SGDLS and CDR2 YYNGEE. Losses at the gene ends were 4 bases for V and 5 bases for J; bases not matched to a gene: 9. This sample is drawn from a study of cytomegalovirus exposure and HLA in healthy donors. The TCR originated in a man aged 45-60 years in good health and CMV-seropositive. The sample consisted of PBMCs. The J gene is TRBJ1-5, the V gene TRBV9, with 7 nucleotides matching TRBD1. In DNA, the CDR3 is TGTGCCAGCAGCCCCCACGACAGGGTAGATCAGCCCCAGCATTTT. It yields the protein CASSPHDRVDQPQHF.